The clone carrying this T cell receptor (beta chain) showed up just once. The antigen remains undetermined. Germline V lookup: CDR1 DFQATT, CDR2 SNEGSKA (reference sequence). Trimming took 4 bases from V and 3 from J; bases not matched to a gene: 7. This CDR3 is built from 15 residues. This entry comes from a study of blood T cells in healthy people across ages. General observations from the study: Greater diversity and more naive CD4+ cells were seen in long-lived donors than in aged donors.

Using a J-beta primer mix together with a sample-barcoded 5' primer, a second PCR was run for about 6 to 12 cycles. Researchers report that each sample yielded at least 2.5 million CDR3-containing paired-end reads. MiXCR, applied by TCRdb to the 5' RACE reads, yields one record per CDR3 protein. The table shows 700,000 or so distinct CDR3 sequences, with roughly two fifths occurring only once. V is TRBV20-1 and J is TRBJ1-5, with TRBD1 identical over 9 bases. The clonotype originates from a man at least 80 years old in good health. Sequencing was done on a sample of blood. This CDR3 reads CSAIQGAVDNQPQHF. CDR3 nucleotides: TGCAGTGCTATACAGGGGGCGGTGGACAATCAGCCCCAGCATTTT.